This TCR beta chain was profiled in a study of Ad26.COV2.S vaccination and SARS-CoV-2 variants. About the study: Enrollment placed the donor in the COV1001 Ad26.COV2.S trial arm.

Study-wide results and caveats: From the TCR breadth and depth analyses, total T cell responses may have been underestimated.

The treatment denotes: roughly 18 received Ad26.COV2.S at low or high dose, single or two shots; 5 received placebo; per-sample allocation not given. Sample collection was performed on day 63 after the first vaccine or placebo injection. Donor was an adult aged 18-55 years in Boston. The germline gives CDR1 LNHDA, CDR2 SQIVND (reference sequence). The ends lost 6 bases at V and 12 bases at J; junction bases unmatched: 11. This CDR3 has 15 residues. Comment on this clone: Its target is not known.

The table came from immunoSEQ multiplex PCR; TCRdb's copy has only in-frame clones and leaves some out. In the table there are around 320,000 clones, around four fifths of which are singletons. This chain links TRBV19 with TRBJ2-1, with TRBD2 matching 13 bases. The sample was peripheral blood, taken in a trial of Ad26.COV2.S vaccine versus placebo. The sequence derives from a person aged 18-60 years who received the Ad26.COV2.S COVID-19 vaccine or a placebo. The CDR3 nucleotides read TGTGCCAGTAGCTTACTAGCGGGGGGGCAAATAGTGCAGTTCTTC. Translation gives CASSLLAGGQIVQFF.